This record covers a single T cell receptor (beta chain). This sample was included in a study of control samples from healthy donors and cancer patients. Assay: immunoSEQ multiplex PCR; the TCRdb copy retains only in-frame clones and omits some. The data contain 70,000 to 80,000 clones, approximately 84% of them singletons. V dropped 7 bases and J dropped 8; count of bases not matched to a gene: 7. Germline V CDR1 and CDR2: SGHVS, FQNEAQ. The CDR3 sequence is 15 residues long. This TCR derives from a woman between 50 and 59 years old in good health. The sequenced sample consisted of blood. J is TRBJ2-1 and V is TRBV7-8; 14 bases line up with TRBD2. The CDR3, as DNA: TGTGCCAGCATCAGGACTAGCGGGAGGAGGGATGAGCAGTTCTTC. Residues: CASIRTSGRRDEQFF.